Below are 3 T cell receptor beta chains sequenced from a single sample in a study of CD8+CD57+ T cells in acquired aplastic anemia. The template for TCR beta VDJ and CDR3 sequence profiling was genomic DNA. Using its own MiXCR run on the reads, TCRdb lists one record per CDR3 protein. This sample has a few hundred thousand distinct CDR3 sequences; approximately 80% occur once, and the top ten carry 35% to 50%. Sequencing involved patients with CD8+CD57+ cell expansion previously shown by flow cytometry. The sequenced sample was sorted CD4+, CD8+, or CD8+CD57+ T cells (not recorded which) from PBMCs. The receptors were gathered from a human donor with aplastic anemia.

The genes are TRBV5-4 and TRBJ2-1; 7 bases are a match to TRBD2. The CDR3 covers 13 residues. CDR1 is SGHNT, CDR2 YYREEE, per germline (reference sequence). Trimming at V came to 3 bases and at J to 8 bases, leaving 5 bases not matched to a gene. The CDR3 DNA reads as TGTGCCAGCAGCTCCACTAGCGCCGATGAGCAGTTCTTC. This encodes CASSSTSADEQFF.

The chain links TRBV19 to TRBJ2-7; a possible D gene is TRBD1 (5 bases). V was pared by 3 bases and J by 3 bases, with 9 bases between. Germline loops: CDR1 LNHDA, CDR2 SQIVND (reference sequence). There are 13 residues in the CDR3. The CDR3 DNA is TGTGCCAGTAGTATTGGCAGGGACTACGAGCAGTACTTC. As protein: CASSIGRDYEQYF.

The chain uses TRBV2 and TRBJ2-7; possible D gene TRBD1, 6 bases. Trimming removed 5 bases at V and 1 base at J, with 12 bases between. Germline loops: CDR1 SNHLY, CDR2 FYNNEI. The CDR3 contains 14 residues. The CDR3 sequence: CASSLATGSYEQYV. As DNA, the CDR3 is TGTGCCAGCAGTTTAGCGACAGGTTCCTACGAGCAGTACGTC.